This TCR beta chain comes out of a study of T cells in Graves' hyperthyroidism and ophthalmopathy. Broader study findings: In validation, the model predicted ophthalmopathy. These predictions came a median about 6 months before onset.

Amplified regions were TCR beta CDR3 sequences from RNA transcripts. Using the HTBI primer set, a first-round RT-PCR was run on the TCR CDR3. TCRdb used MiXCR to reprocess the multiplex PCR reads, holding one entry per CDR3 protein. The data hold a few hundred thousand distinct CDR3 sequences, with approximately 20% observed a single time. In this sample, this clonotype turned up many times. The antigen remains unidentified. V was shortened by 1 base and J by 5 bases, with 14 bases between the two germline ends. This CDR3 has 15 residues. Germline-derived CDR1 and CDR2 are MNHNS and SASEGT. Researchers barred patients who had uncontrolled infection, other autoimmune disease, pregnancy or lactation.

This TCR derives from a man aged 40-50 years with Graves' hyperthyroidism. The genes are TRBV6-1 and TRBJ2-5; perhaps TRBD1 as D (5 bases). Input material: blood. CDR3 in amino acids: CASSEEPGPGETQYF. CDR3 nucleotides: TGTGCCAGCAGTGAAGAACCAGGGCCCGGGGAGACCCAGTACTTC.